This T cell receptor (beta chain) stems from a study of OX40 agonist ivuxolimab in advanced cancers. Across the study: The group had a mean age of about 60 years, ranged from about 23 to 79, and was 75% to 85% male. Findings and caveats of the study: Averaged across samples, CD8+ T cells carried more expanded clones than CD4+ did.

Libraries were prepared by immunoSEQ multiplex PCR; TCRdb keeps only in-frame clonotypes and omits some of them. The table includes 72,000 or so clones, about 84% detected once. This clone was detected only once. Its specificity is unknown. Source: CD4+ or CD8+ T cells sorted from blood, taken in a trial of the OX40 agonist ivuxolimab. This sequence was found in an adult with an advanced solid tumor such as melanoma, head and neck, liver or kidney cancer.

For the CDR3, the DNA is TGTGCCAGCAGCTTTGTAGCGGACGCGAACACCGGGGAGCTGTTTTTT. Protein: CASSFVADANTGELFF. The chain couples TRBV7-2 to TRBJ2-2, with D tentatively TRBD2 (6 bases). This CDR3 has 16 amino acids. The germline V and J ends were trimmed by 3 bases and 0 bases, with 11 bases remaining between them. Germline V gene data show CDR1 as SGHTA and CDR2 as FQGNSA.